These T cell receptor beta chains were read from a single sample in a study of blood T cell repertoires in COVID-19. This table comes from immunoSEQ multiplex PCR, and its TCRdb copy is limited to in-frame clones, with some not included. The data contain around 450,000 clones, approximately 90% of them singletons. The sample taken for sequencing was peripheral blood. The receptors stem from a woman aged 30 to 39 with acute or convalescent COVID-19. CDR3s include the opening cysteine and the closing phenylalanine or tryptophan. Each record gives: clone size, J gene, D gene, V gene, CDR3 protein, CDR3 DNA. D genes are given only for firm matches. Where a row states a size, it is once, few, many or the class of an expanded clone; other rows omit it.

>-|TRBJ2-6|-|TRBV18
CASSPGHNSGANVLTF
TGTGCCAGCTCACCAGGGCACAACTCTGGGGCCAACGTCCTGACTTTC
>-|TRBJ2-7|-|TRBV4-2
CASSQERGRYEQYF
TGTGCCAGCAGCCAAGAACGAGGGCGGTACGAGCAGTACTTC
>-|TRBJ1-6|-|TRBV7-2
CASSSPFSRRLSPLHF
TGTGCCAGCAGCTCCCCTTTCTCCCGGAGGTTATCACCCCTCCACTTT
>-|TRBJ2-5|-|TRBV9
CASSLDFQETQYF
TGTGCCAGCAGCCTAGACTTTCAAGAGACCCAGTACTTC
>few|TRBJ1-1|-|TRBV7-2
CASREGFDSGEAFF
TGTGCCAGCAGGGAGGGGTTCGACAGCGGAGAAGCTTTCTTT
>-|TRBJ1-5|-|TRBV15
CATSREAGTNQPQHF
TGTGCCACCAGCAGAGAAGCGGGTACGAATCAGCCCCAGCATTTT
>-|TRBJ2-7|TRBD1|TRBV7-9
CASSFWDRDHEQYF
TGTGCCAGCAGCTTTTGGGACAGGGACCACGAGCAGTACTTC
>-|TRBJ1-2|-|TRBV9
CASSQGGNYGYTF
TGTGCCAGCAGTCAGGGCGGAAACTATGGCTACACCTTC
>-|TRBJ2-7|TRBD2|TRBV7-2
CASSYDSGGAKNEQYF
TGTGCCAGCAGCTATGATAGCGGGGGGGCGAAGAACGAGCAGTACTTC
>-|TRBJ2-5|TRBD1|TRBV4-1
CASRGQGARETQYF
TGCGCCAGCAGGGGACAGGGGGCGCGAGAGACCCAGTACTTC
>-|TRBJ1-2|-|TRBV28
CASSLSENYGYTF
TGTGCCAGCAGTTTGTCAGAAAACTATGGCTACACCTTC
>-|TRBJ1-6|-|TRBV28
CASRKTGQSHNSPLHF
TGTGCCAGCCGTAAAACCGGACAGTCCCACAATTCACCCCTCCACTTT
>-|TRBJ2-6|-|TRBV19
CASSLETGYRSGANVLTF
TGTGCCAGTAGCCTGGAGACAGGTTACCGCTCTGGGGCCAACGTCCTGACTTTC
>-|TRBJ1-3|-|TRBV21-1
CASSTHRNTIYF
TGTGCCAGCAGCACCCACAGAAACACCATATATTTT
>-|TRBJ1-1|-|TRBV25-1
CASSDDSYTEAFF
TGTGCCAGCAGTGATGACAGTTACACTGAAGCTTTCTTT
>once|TRBJ2-2|TRBD1|TRBV7-3
CASSPTGGSWELFF
TGTGCCAGCAGCCCTACAGGGGGCTCTTGGGAGCTGTTTTTT
>-|TRBJ1-6|-|TRBV12-3/TRBV12-4
CASSFVEGSPLHF
TGTGCCAGCAGTTTTGTCGAGGGTTCACCCCTCCACTTT
>-|TRBJ2-1|TRBD1|TRBV2
CASVRTGHNEQFF
TGTGCCAGCGTCAGGACAGGTCATAATGAGCAGTTCTTC
>-|TRBJ2-1|-|TRBV21-1
CASSKGQGEQFF
TGTGCCAGCAGCAAAGGACAGGGTGAGCAGTTCTTC
>-|TRBJ2-1|-|TRBV18
CASSPRQNSYYNEQFF
TGTGCCAGCTCACCACGGCAAAACAGCTACTACAATGAGCAGTTCTTC
>-|TRBJ2-5|TRBD2|TRBV7-3
CASSLSTSIETQYF
TGTGCCAGCAGCTTATCGACTAGCATTGAGACCCAGTACTTC
>-|TRBJ2-7|TRBD1|TRBV27
CASSPTGASSYEQYF
TGTGCCAGCAGTCCGACAGGGGCCAGCTCCTACGAGCAGTACTTC
>once|TRBJ2-1|TRBD1|TRBV24-1
CATQGQGRNEQFF
TGTGCCACCCAGGGACAGGGTAGGAATGAGCAGTTCTTC
>once|TRBJ2-2|TRBD2|TRBV19
CASSLPTGTTNTGELFF
TGTGCCAGTAGCTTACCAACCGGGACTACGAACACCGGGGAGCTGTTTTTT
>-|TRBJ2-7|TRBD2|TRBV27
CASSFFPGLARDEQYF
TGTGCCAGCAGTTTTTTCCCAGGACTAGCTCGGGACGAGCAGTACTTC
>-|TRBJ1-1|TRBD1|TRBV6-6
CASSYLGQGITEAFF
TGTGCCAGCAGTTACTTGGGACAGGGTATCACTGAAGCTTTCTTT
>-|TRBJ1-2|-|TRBV5-1
CASSAGDFPRYGYTF
TGCGCCAGCAGCGCCGGGGACTTTCCCCGCTATGGCTACACCTTC
>-|TRBJ1-4|TRBD1|TRBV6-5
CASSLGQAGGKLFF
TGTGCCAGCAGTCTCGGACAGGCCGGGGGAAAACTGTTTTTT
>-|TRBJ1-2|-|TRBV4-1
CASSQVALTSRGYTF
TGCGCCAGCAGCCAAGTTGCTTTGACAAGTAGGGGCTACACCTTC
>-|TRBJ2-7|-|TRBV5-3
CARSLRGRDRYEQYF
TGTGCCAGAAGCTTGAGGGGGAGGGATCGTTACGAGCAGTACTTC
>once|TRBJ1-2|-|TRBV2
CASSETTTENYGYTF
TGTGCCAGCAGTGAAACCACGACAGAAAACTATGGCTACACCTTC
>-|TRBJ2-2|-|TRBV29-1
CSVTGPAQGTGELFF
TGCAGCGTTACCGGACCCGCACAGGGCACCGGGGAGCTGTTTTTT
>once|TRBJ1-2|TRBD1|TRBV19
CASSSAPSGQGAYGYTF
TGTGCCAGTAGTTCCGCCCCCTCGGGACAGGGGGCGTATGGCTACACCTTC
>-|TRBJ1-1|TRBD1|TRBV19
CASSTLSPDRGTEAFF
TGTGCCAGTAGTACCCTCAGCCCGGACAGGGGCACTGAAGCTTTCTTT
>-|TRBJ2-5|TRBD2|TRBV18
CASSPRRTSGGIQETQYF
TGTGCCAGCTCACCACGCCGGACTAGCGGGGGGATACAAGAGACCCAGTACTTC
>-|TRBJ2-2|TRBD2|TRBV13
CASSPPSGGTTGELFF
TGTGCCAGCAGCCCCCCCAGCGGGGGGACGACCGGGGAGCTGTTTTTT
>once|TRBJ2-7|-|TRBV5-6
CASSFSQGFYEQYF
TGTGCCAGCAGCTTTAGTCAGGGATTCTACGAGCAGTACTTC
>once|TRBJ2-7|TRBD2|TRBV11-1
CASSLGGLAYEQYF
TGTGCCAGCAGCTTAGGGGGACTAGCCTACGAGCAGTACTTC
>-|TRBJ1-1|TRBD1|TRBV28
CASSQTGVTEAFF
TGTGCCAGCAGCCAGACAGGGGTCACTGAAGCTTTCTTT
>-|TRBJ1-2|-|TRBV4-1
CASSQDRGARGYTF
TGCGCCAGCAGCCAAGATCGGGGGGCGCGGGGCTACACCTTC
>-|TRBJ1-5|-|TRBV10-3
CAIRGGLYQPQHF
TGTGCCATCAGGGGGGGTTTATATCAGCCCCAGCATTTT